This T cell receptor beta chain was recorded in a study of cytomegalovirus exposure and HLA in healthy donors. Concerning this clone itself: Its target is not known.

The PCR was carried out with 60 Vbeta primers and 13 Jbeta primers. Authors' methods: The count from a later analysis was some 76 million unique TCR beta chains, 9 million to 12 million of them shared. Assay used: immunoSEQ multiplex PCR; TCRdb lists only in-frame clones, some missing. The D gene and trimming were derived from the DNA, and the V and J assignments and clone size from that table. Of about 140,000 clones in the sample, roughly 79% were seen once. The germline gives CDR1 LNHDA, CDR2 SQIVND (reference sequence). This CDR3 has 15 residues. The ends lost 10 bases at V and 5 bases at J; junction bases unmatched: 11. General study results and limits: Prior analysis indicated that the majority of TCR beta V segments exhibited productivity approximately 90% or approximately 30% of the time. 87-base-pair reads could not separate some V segments, including TRBV6-2 and TRBV6-3. Later analysis reportedly placed an Asian-associated ancestry cluster below the approximately 730-donor mean in N-insertions.

The V and J genes are TRBV19 and TRBJ2-2; TRBD1 matches at 9 bases. Sequencing was carried out using PBMCs. The sequence was obtained from a man between 18 and 35 years old in good health and CMV-seronegative. The CDR3 spells CATCSGTGRTGELFF. In nucleotides, the CDR3 is TGTGCCACATGTTCGGGGACAGGGCGGACCGGGGAGCTGTTTTTT.